In this sample, the clone carrying this T cell receptor (beta chain) turned up many times. The CDR3 covers 18 residues. Germline values: CDR1 SGHAT, CDR2 FQDESV (reference sequence). Trimming removed 5 bases from V and 4 bases from J; junction bases left unmatched: 17. TCRdb redid the clone calls on the PCR reads using MiXCR. The sample has about 43,000 clones, about 10% seen once. The source of the sample is a study of metastatic and nonmetastatic thyroid tumors. Looking at the study overall: Comparative analysis of repertoires was undertaken across blood and tumor or nodule tissue obtained from malignant and benign thyroid patients.

Thyroid surgery was preceded by no treatment in any patient. The TCR was taken from a female donor with papillary thyroid cancer or a benign thyroid nodule (not recorded which). Some clones in this sample may be carry-over from other donors' samples. Material: blood. V usage is TRBV11-1 and J usage is TRBJ2-5; 9 bases are shared with TRBD2. The CDR3 here is CASSPSAYGGRERETQYF. The DNA for the CDR3 is TGTGCCAGCAGCCCGTCCGCTTACGGCGGGAGGGAGAGAGAGACCCAGTACTTC.